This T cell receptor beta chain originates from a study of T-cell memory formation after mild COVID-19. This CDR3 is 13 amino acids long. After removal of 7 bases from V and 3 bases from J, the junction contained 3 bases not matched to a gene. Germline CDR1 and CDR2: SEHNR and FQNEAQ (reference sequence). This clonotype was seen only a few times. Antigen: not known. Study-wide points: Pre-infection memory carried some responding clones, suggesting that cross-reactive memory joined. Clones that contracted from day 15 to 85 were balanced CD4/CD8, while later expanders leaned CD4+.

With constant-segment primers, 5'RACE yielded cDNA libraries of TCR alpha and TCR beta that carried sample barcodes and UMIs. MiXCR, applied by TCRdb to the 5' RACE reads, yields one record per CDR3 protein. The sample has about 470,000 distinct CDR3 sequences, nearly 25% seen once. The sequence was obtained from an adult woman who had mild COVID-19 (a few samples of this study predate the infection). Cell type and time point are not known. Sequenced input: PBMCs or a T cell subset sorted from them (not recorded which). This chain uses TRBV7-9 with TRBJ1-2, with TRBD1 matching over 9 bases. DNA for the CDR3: TGTGCCAGCAAGACAGGGGGGGACTATGGCTACACCTTC. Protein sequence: CASKTGGDYGYTF. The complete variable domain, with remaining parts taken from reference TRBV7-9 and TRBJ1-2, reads DTGVSQNPRHKITKRGQNVTFRCDPISEHNRLYWYRQTLGQGPEFLTYFQNEAQLEKSRLLSDRFSAERPKGSFSTLEIQRTEQGDSAMYLCASKTGGDYGYTFGSGTRLTVV.